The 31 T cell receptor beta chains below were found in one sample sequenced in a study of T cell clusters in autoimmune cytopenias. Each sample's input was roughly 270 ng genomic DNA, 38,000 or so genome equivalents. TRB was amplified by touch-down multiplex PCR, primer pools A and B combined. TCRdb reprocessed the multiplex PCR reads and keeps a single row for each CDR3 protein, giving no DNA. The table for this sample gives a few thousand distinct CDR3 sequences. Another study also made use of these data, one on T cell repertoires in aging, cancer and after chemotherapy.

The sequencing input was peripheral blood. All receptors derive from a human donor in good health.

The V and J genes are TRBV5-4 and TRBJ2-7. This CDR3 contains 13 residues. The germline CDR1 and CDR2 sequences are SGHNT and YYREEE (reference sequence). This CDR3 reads CASSSDRGNEQYF.

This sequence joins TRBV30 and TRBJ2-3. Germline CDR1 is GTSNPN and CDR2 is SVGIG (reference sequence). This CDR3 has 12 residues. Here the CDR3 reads CAWRPITDTQYF.

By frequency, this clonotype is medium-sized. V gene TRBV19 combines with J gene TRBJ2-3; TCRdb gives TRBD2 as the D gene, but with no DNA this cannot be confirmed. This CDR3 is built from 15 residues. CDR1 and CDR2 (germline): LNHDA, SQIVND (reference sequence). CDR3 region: CASSSSGRSTDTQYF.

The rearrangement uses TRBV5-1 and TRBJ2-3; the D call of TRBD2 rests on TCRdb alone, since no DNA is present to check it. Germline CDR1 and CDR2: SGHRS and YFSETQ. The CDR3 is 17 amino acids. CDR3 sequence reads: CASSVGTSGRKSDTQYF.

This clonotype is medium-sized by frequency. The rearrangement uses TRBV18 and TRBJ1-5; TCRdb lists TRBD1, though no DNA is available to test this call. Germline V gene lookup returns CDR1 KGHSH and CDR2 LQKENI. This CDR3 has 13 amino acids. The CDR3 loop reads CASSPNTGEPQHF. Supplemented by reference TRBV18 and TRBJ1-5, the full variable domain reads NAGVMQNPRHLVRRRGQEARLRCSPMKGHSHVYWYRQLPEEGLKFMVYLQKENIIDESGMPKERFSAEFPKEGPSILRIQQVVRGDSAAYFCASSPNTGEPQHFGDGTRLSIL.

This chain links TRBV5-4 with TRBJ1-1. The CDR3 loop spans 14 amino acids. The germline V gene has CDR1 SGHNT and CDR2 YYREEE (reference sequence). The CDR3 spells CASSLVSRAAEAFF.

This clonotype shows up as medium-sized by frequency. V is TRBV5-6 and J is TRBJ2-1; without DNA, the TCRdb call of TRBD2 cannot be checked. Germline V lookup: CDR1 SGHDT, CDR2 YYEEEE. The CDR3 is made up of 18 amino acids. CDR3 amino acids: CASSPPGRGSGRDNEQFF.

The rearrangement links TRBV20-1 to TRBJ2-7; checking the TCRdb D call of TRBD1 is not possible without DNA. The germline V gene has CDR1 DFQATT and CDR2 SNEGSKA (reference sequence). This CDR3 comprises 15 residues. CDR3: CSASELGGSSYEQYF.

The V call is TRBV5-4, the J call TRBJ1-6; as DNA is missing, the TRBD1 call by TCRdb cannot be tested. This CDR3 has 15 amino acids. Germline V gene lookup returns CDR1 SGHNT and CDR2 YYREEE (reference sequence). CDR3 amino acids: CASSEGTDINSPLHF.

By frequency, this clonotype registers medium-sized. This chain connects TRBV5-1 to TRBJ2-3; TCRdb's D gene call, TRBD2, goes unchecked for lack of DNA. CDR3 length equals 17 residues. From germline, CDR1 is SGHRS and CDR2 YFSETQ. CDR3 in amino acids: CASSWSSSGGAGDTQYF.

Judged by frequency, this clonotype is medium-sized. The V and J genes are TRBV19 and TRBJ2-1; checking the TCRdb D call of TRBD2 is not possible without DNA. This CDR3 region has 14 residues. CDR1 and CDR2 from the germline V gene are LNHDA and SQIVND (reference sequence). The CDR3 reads CASSKPASEDEQFF.

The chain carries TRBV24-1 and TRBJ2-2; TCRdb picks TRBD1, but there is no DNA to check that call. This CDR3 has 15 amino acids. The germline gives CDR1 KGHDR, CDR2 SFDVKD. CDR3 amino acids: CATSDGQGLTGELFF.

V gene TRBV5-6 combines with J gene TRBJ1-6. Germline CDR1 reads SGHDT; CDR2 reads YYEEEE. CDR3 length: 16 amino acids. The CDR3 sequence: CASSLRGSSYNSPLHF.

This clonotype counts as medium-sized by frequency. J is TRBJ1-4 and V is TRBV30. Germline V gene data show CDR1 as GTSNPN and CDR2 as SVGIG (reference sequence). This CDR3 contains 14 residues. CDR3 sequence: CAWGLGIANEKLFF.

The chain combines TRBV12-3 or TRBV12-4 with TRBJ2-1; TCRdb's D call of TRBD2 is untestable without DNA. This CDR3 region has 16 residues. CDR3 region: CASSFPTSVPNNEQFF.

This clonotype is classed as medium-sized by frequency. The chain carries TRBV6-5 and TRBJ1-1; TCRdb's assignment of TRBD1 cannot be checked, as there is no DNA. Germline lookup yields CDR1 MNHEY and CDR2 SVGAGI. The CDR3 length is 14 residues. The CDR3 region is CASSYWGFRTEAFF.

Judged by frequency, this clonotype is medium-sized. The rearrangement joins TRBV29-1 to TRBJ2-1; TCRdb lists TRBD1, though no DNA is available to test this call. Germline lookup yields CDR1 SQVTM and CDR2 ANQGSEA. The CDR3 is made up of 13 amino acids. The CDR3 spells CSVTGTLGNEQFF.

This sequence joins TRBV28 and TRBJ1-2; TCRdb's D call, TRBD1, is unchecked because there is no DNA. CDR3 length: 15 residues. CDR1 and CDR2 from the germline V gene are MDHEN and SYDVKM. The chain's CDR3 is CASSLGRGLIYGYTF.

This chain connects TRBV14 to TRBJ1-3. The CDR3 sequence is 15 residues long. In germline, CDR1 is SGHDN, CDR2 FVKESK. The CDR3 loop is CASSQVGQWEDTIYF.

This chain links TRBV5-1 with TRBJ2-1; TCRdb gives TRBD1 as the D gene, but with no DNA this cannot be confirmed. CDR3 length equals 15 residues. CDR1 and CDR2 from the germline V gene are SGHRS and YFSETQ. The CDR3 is CASSLGGGERREQFF.

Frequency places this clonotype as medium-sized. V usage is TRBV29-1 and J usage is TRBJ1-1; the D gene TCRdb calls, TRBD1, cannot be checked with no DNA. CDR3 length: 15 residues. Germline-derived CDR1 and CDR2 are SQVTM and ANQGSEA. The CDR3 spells CSGRTGGGGNTEAFF.

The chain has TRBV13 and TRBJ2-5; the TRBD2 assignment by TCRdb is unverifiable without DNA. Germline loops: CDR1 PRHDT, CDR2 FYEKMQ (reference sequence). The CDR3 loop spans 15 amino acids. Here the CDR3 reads CASSFLGGWLETQYF.

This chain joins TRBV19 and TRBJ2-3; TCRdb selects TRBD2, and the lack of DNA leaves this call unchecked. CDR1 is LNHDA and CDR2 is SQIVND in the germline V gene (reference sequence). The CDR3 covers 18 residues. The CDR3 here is CASTSTPTSGRSTDTQYF.

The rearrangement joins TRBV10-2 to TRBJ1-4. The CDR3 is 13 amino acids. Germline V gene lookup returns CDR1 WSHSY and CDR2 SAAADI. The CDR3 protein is CASRWSRQEKLFF.

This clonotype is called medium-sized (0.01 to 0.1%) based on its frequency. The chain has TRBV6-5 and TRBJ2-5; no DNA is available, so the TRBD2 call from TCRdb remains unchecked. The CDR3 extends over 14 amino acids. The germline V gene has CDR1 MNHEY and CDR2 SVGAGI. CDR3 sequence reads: CASGGSRSGETQYF.

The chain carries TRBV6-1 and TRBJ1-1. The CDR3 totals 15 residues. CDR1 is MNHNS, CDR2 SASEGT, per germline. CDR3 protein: CASSEGHDSNTEAFF.

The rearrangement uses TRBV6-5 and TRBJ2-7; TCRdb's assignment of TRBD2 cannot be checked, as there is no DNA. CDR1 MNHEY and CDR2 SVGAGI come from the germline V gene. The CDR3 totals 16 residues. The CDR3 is CASPPPGLAGRYEQYF.

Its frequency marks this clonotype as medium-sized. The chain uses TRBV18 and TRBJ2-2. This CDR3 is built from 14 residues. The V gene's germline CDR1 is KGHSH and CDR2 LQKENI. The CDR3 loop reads CASSPPSMSGELFF. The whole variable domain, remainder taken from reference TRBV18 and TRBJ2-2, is NAGVMQNPRHLVRRRGQEARLRCSPMKGHSHVYWYRQLPEEGLKFMVYLQKENIIDESGMPKERFSAEFPKEGPSILRIQQVVRGDSAAYFCASSPPSMSGELFFGEGSRLTVL.

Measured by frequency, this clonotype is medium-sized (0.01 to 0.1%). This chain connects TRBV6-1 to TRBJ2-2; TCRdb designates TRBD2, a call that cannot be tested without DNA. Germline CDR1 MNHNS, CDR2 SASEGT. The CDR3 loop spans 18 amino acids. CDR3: CASSEIGSGRAYTGELFF.

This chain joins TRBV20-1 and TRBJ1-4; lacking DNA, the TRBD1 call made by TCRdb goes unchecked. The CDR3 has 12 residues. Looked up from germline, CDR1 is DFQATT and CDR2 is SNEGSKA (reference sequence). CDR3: CSASGRGEKLFF.

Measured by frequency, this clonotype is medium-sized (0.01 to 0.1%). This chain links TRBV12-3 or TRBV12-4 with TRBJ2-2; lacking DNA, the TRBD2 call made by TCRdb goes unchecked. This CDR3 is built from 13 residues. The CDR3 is CASSLRRAGELFF.